The clone carrying this T cell receptor (beta chain) is termed hyperexpanded. Germline values: CDR1 SGHAT, CDR2 FQNNGV. The J segment lost 2 bases and the V segment lost 5 bases, leaving 4 bases of the junction unmatched. The CDR3 length is 14 residues. Survey-level sequencing, detecting one cell in 40,000, covered CFSE-low cultures. The data were produced by immunoSEQ multiplex PCR, yet TCRdb's version contains in-frame clones alone and is incomplete. This table has under 1,500 clones, about 47% appearing once. This record belongs to a study of human CD4 T cells and Enterobacteriaceae. Overall study: E. coli, K. pneumoniae, E. aerogenes, S. flexneri, S. sonnei, S. typhimurium, S. aureus were stimuli.

CFSE-low CD25+ ICOS+ proliferating activated T cells were FACS-sorted after roughly 6-7 days. Sorted memory CD4+ T cells were CFSE-labeled and cultured 2:1 with irradiated antigen-pulsed autologous monocytes. The memory gate held CD4+ cells that were not CD45RA+CCR7+CD95- naive cells, over 98% pure. Before sorting, cells positive for CD8, CD14, CD16, CD56, CD19 or bright CD25 were removed. Bacteria were added at 1.5 to 2 per monocyte; M. tuberculosis lysate at roughly 3.2 ug/ml. This chain uses TRBV11-2 with TRBJ1-2, with 8 bases lining up with TRBD1. Source material: bacteria-reactive CD4+ T cells grown in culture. As for subset: CFSE-low proliferating memory CD4 T cells sorted after in vitro stimulation with a heat-inactivated bacterium or M. tuberculosis lysate. This receptor was identified in a human donor in good health. The CDR3 sequence is CASSGGTGNYGYTF. The CDR3 DNA follows: TGTGCCAGCAGCGGCGGGACAGGAAACTATGGCTACACCTTC.